These 10 T cell receptor beta chains share one sample of origin, sequenced in a study of monozygotic twins with inflammatory bowel disease. TCRdb reanalyzed the 5' RACE reads and collapses them to one entry per CDR3 protein, without DNA. The sample's table shows 300,000 to 350,000 distinct CDR3 sequences. The sample consisted of blood. The receptors originated from a human donor with ulcerative colitis or Crohn's disease, or a healthy co-twin of an affected twin (not recorded which).

The CDR3 loop is CAISDGQRNTGELFF. The chain employs TRBV10-3 and TRBJ2-2; lacking DNA, the TRBD1 call made by TCRdb goes unchecked. Per germline, CDR1 ENHRY and CDR2 SYGVKD. CDR3 length equals 15 residues.

V usage is TRBV24-1 and J usage is TRBJ2-5; TCRdb's D gene call, TRBD2, goes unchecked for lack of DNA. The germline CDR1 and CDR2 sequences are KGHDR and SFDVKD. The CDR3 has 16 amino acids. The CDR3 sequence: CATSEMGLAGAWNQYF.

The chain recombines TRBV20-1 with TRBJ1-2; TCRdb proposes TRBD1, but this gene call is untestable without DNA. The CDR3 loop spans 14 amino acids. Germline loops: CDR1 DFQATT, CDR2 SNEGSKA (reference sequence). CDR3 amino acids: CSARGAGVNYGYTF.

The genes are TRBV5-4 and TRBJ2-2; TCRdb returns TRBD1, unconfirmable since there is no DNA. The V gene's germline CDR1 is SGHNT and CDR2 YYREEE (reference sequence). The CDR3 runs 16 residues. CDR3: CASSFTGALRTGELFF.

This chain joins TRBV7-9 and TRBJ1-2; TCRdb's assignment of TRBD1 cannot be checked, as there is no DNA. The length of the CDR3 is 14 residues. Per the germline V gene, CDR1 is SEHNR and CDR2 is FQNEAQ (reference sequence). CDR3 sequence: CASSPTDRVDGYTF.

The genes are TRBV28 and TRBJ1-1; TCRdb proposes TRBD1, but this gene call is untestable without DNA. Germline CDR1 and CDR2: MDHEN and SYDVKM. The length of the CDR3 is 13 residues. The chain's CDR3 is CASSPGTGNLAFF.

The chain combines TRBV27 with TRBJ1-5; TCRdb's assignment of TRBD1 cannot be checked, as there is no DNA. The CDR3 has 16 residues. CDR1 and CDR2 from the germline V gene are MNHEY and SMNVEV (reference sequence). CDR3 residues: CASWVNEGKGNQPQHF.

The rearrangement uses TRBV20-1 and TRBJ2-2; TCRdb names TRBD1, which stays unverified in the absence of DNA. The CDR3 totals 17 residues. CDR1 DFQATT and CDR2 SNEGSKA come from the germline V gene (reference sequence). This CDR3 is CSARDRPGGARTGELFF.

This chain's CDR3 is CASSVAWRGNTIYF. The chain couples TRBV9 to TRBJ1-3. Looked up from germline, CDR1 is SGDLS and CDR2 is YYNGEE. This CDR3 comprises 14 residues.

The CDR3 loop reads CASSHQGETQYF. This chain uses TRBV3-1 with TRBJ2-5; TCRdb names TRBD1, which stays unverified in the absence of DNA. This CDR3 has 12 residues. Germline CDR1 and CDR2: LGHDT and YNNKEL (reference sequence).